This T cell receptor beta chain was observed in a study of blood T cell repertoires in COVID-19. Study background: Samples of COVID-19 (acute and convalescent) were obtained from the United States, Italy and Spain. T cells, B-cell-depleted T cells, or PBMCs supplied cDNA or gDNA.

The V gene's germline CDR1 is MNHEY and CDR2 SMNVEV (reference sequence). Trimming cost V 6 bases and J 1 base; bases outside gene matches: 8. The CDR3 loop spans 16 amino acids. In the source study's methods: Using reference gene primer amplification, nucleated cell counts were estimated. Data came from immunoSEQ multiplex PCR; TCRdb stores just in-frame clones and leaves some out. Clone size and the V and J calls come from that table; the DNA yielded D and trimming. The sample carries some 130,000 clones, about 89% recorded once. The source of this sequence is a man aged 45 to 65 with active or convalescent COVID-19. This chain connects TRBV27 to TRBJ2-7; 11 bases agree with TRBD2. Sample: peripheral blood. The CDR3 sequence: CASSVGLAAVSYEQYF. CDR3 DNA: TGTGCCAGCAGCGTGGGACTAGCGGCTGTATCCTACGAGCAGTACTTC.